Listed here is a single TCR beta chain. The antigen it recognizes is unknown. There are no base qualities to consult, and no much larger clone falls within one base. This sample is part of a study of shared clonotypes between healthy human individuals (dated by TCRdb to about 2020). Concerning the study at large: A couple of women and a few men aged 18 to 49 years were included in the cohort. Per donor, three plates each were used for CD4 naive and CD4 memory, two for CD8 naive, and one for CD8 memory. To estimate repertoire size and how much clonotypes are shared between individuals, the study performed deep sequencing of blood TCR repertoires from five healthy adults. To increase sequencing depth and limit assay-specific biases, TCR repertoire library preparation and sequencing were carried out by different laboratories using diverse techniques. Each donor's leukapheresis produced roughly between about 0.9 and 9.5 billion PBMCs.

Trimming at the junction amounts to 1 base on V and 7 bases on J, and the germline ends lie 19 bases apart. Reading from cysteine to phenylalanine, the CDR3 counts 17 amino acids. The DNA shown is the 51-base CDR3, in frame from base 1. As encoded in the germline V gene, CDR1 is SGHVS while CDR2 is FNYEAQ. Donors were healthy HIV-negative adults with no recently reported acute infections or vaccinations. Every donor was a Caucasian adult living in Nashville, Tennessee, USA. Magnetic negative selection was used to enrich CD4+ T cells, after which naive cells were positively selected on CD45RA and the negative fraction became the memory subset. Blood was obtained by leukapheresis, after which PBMCs were separated by Ficoll-Histopaque density gradient centrifugation and cryopreserved in liquid nitrogen vapor phase. Analytical flow cytometry was used to check the purity and quantity of each magnetically sorted T cell population. Genomic DNA was isolated from each sorted fraction and quantified by UV absorbance on a Nanodrop 2000c.

Using the deep immunoSEQ assay, multiplex PCR amplified TCR CDR3 regions from genomic DNA. Genomic DNA extracted from each cell subset was distributed evenly over all wells of several immunoSEQ 96-well plates, and each plate served as one replicate. For sorted subsets, around 200 ng genomic DNA, equal to 30,000 to 35,000 T cell genomes, was loaded into each replicate PCR. Purified libraries were quantified with a Qubit 3.0 fluorometer, sized on a Bioanalyzer 2100, and re-quantified with the KAPA Library Quantification kit. Every immunoSEQ 96-well plate was sequenced on a separate single-read 150-cycle Illumina NextSeq 550 flow cell. Per the source publication's procedure: The immunoSEQ output contained only junctional sequences without quality scores, so filtering could not match that applied to full-length reads. Sequences were annotated with PyIR, a Python wrapper for IgBLAST v1.9, using IMGT germline references to assign V/J genes and CDR3. Reads were filtered out if the reads had weak V/J assignments (E-value above 1e-6), no CDR3, stop codons, out-of-frame junctions, or ambiguous translated residues. A V3J clonotype was defined by an identical inferred V gene, J gene, and CDR3 amino acid sequence. Percentage overlap between repertoires was computed as shared unique clonotypes divided by the size of the smaller repertoire. Three approaches were used to assess repertoire richness: RTK rarefaction, the Chao1 estimator, and Recon v2.1 estimates of unobserved clonotypes. Generation probabilities for all TCRbeta clonotypes obtained by the gDNA method from a handful of donors were computed using OLGA. Not all clones reach the TCRdb copy of this immuneACCESS table, which keeps in-frame sequences only. Checked studies attribute under half of the gap to unresolved V genes and leave the rest unexplained. The DNA gave D and trimming, while V, J and clone size come from that table. A total of 2 million to 2.5 million clones appear in this sample, 90% to 95% of them only once. The ten largest clones add up to 0.36% of the sample.

The research as a whole found: Only blood was sampled, and tissue TCR repertoires likely differ from those in blood. Naive subsets generally had larger estimated clonotype richness than memory subsets did. Sharing across four donors was observed for roughly 5.4% of naive CD4, 3% to 4% of naive CD8, roughly 2.3% of memory CD4, and roughly 0.4% of memory CD8 clonotypes. Because the study included a small number of donors, the genetic and exposure-history diversity represented was limited. Compared with non-shared clonotypes, the clonotypes found in all four sorted-subset donors had higher generation probabilities. Even with the large sequencing depth, rarefaction of the sorted-subset datasets indicated that sequencing was incomplete. Pairwise subsampling indicated that sequencing depth was expected to affect the degree of clonotype sharing among donors.

The specimen was naive CD4+ T cells from PBMCs. Read against the paper, the sample's cell subset or site label means: CD45RA+ positively selected. This receptor was taken from a man aged 18 to 29 in good health. Some clones in this sample may be carry-over from other donors' samples. The chain links TRBV7-6 with TRBJ2-2; TRBD2 is possibly the D segment (5 matching bases). The DNA sequence reads TGTGCCAGCAGCTTAGACTCATGGAGAGTTCGGGGCGGGGAGCTGTTTTTT. The translation is CASSLDSWRVRGGELFF.